This is a list of T cell receptor beta chains from one sample in a study of response to subunit inactivated influenza vaccine. Each CDR3 protein is one row after TCRdb ran MiXCR on the RT-PCR reads. The sample lists 500,000 to 600,000 distinct CDR3 sequences, approximately 16% occurring once. This specimen was CD4+ T cells sorted from PBMCs, taken around 25 months after vaccination. Every receptor here comes from a man aged 50 to 69 who received an inactivated influenza vaccine. CDR3s include the opening cysteine and the closing phenylalanine or tryptophan. D genes are given only for firm matches. Size tells how often a clone was seen (once, few, many) or the class of an expanded clone, and some rows leave it out.

>many|TRBJ2-1|14|TRBV20-1|-
CSASPAGSYNEQFF
TGCAGTGCTAGCCCCGCGGGCTCCTACAATGAGCAGTTCTTC
>-|TRBJ2-7|14|TRBV20-1|TRBD2
CSASGLAGTYEQYF
TGCAGTGCCTCGGGACTAGCGGGAACCTACGAGCAGTACTTC
>-|TRBJ1-1|13|TRBV19|TRBD1
CASVDRANTEAFF
TGTGCCAGTGTGGACAGGGCGAACACTGAAGCTTTCTTT
>-|TRBJ1-5|15|TRBV12-3/TRBV12-4|-
CASNLLWDGNQPQHF
TGTGCCAGCAACTTATTATGGGACGGCAATCAGCCCCAGCATTTT
>few|TRBJ2-7|16|TRBV5-1|TRBD1
CASSFGRQGLAYEQYF
TGCGCCAGCAGCTTTGGGCGACAGGGGCTCGCCTACGAGCAGTACTTC
>few|TRBJ2-6|17|TRBV5-6|-
CASSLRVDKSGANVLTF
TGTGCCAGCAGCTTGCGGGTTGACAAATCTGGGGCCAACGTCCTGACTTTC
>few|TRBJ2-7|14|TRBV5-1|TRBD1
CASSSGGYTYEQYF
TGCGCCAGCAGCTCAGGGGGCTACACCTACGAGCAGTACTTC
>-|TRBJ2-7|15|TRBV4-2|TRBD2
CASSQGSGGAYEQYF
TGTGCCAGCAGCCAAGGAAGCGGGGGGGCCTACGAGCAGTACTTC
>once|TRBJ1-4|13|TRBV7-2|TRBD1
CASSRDRVEKLFF
TGTGCCAGCAGCCGGGACAGGGTCGAAAAACTGTTTTTT
>few|TRBJ2-7|14|TRBV10-3|TRBD2
CAIKELAGAGEQYF
TGTGCCATCAAGGAACTAGCGGGAGCGGGCGAGCAGTACTTC
>-|TRBJ2-2|17|TRBV7-6|-
CASSSPGWGARTGELFF
TGTGCCAGCAGCTCCCCCGGGTGGGGGGCACGGACCGGGGAGCTGTTTTTT
>-|TRBJ1-1|15|TRBV7-2|-
CASSEKRQPETEAFF
TGTGCCAGCAGCGAGAAAAGGCAACCCGAGACTGAAGCTTTCTTT
>few|TRBJ2-3|13|TRBV29-1|-
CSVSDGSTDTQYF
TGCAGCGTATCTGACGGGAGCACAGATACGCAGTATTTT
>few|TRBJ1-6|15|TRBV18|TRBD1
CASSPGQGKDSPLHF
TGTGCCAGCTCCCCGGGACAGGGCAAGGATTCACCCCTCCACTTT
>many|TRBJ1-1|15|TRBV29-1|-
CSVAIQEARNTEAFF
TGCAGCGTTGCGATTCAAGAGGCGAGGAACACTGAAGCTTTCTTT
>-|TRBJ2-7|15|TRBV6-1|-
CASKRVPQGAYEQYF
TGTGCCAGTAAACGGGTTCCCCAGGGAGCCTACGAGCAGTACTTC
>few|TRBJ2-1|15|TRBV7-6|-
CASSLESSLRGEQFF
TGTGCCAGCAGCTTAGAATCATCCTTAAGGGGTGAGCAGTTCTTC
>few|TRBJ2-2|13|TRBV6-2/TRBV6-3|-
CASRPGPVGELFF
TGTGCCAGCAGACCTGGACCGGTCGGGGAGCTGTTTTTT
>many|TRBJ2-5|17|TRBV12-3/TRBV12-4|-
CASTSGRGWAYQETQYF
TGTGCCAGCACCTCCGGACGAGGGTGGGCCTACCAAGAGACCCAGTACTTC
>-|TRBJ1-5|14|TRBV10-3|-
CAISLQGNNQPQHF
TGTGCCATCAGTTTACAGGGTAACAATCAGCCCCAGCATTTT
>-|TRBJ2-1|16|TRBV7-2|-
CASSGGGQVRGNEQFF
TGTGCCAGCAGCGGGGGGGGACAGGTCCGCGGCAATGAGCAGTTCTTC
>-|TRBJ2-5|13|TRBV12-3/TRBV12-4|-
CASSWVQGETQYF
TGTGCCAGCAGTTGGGTGCAGGGTGAGACCCAGTACTTC
>many|TRBJ1-5|14|TRBV29-1|-
CSVALDGFNQPQHF
TGCAGCGTTGCTCTTGACGGTTTCAATCAGCCCCAGCATTTT
>few|TRBJ1-4|18|TRBV4-1|TRBD1
CASSRATIGQGVGEKLFF
TGCGCCAGCAGCCGAGCAACCATTGGACAGGGGGTTGGGGAAAAACTGTTTTTT
>-|TRBJ2-1|17|TRBV7-8|TRBD1
CASSINGLDRGFDEQFF
TGTGCCAGCAGCATAAATGGCCTTGACAGGGGCTTCGATGAGCAGTTCTTC
>-|TRBJ2-2|15|TRBV6-2/TRBV6-3|TRBD1
CASIRTGASTGELFF
TGTGCCAGCATCCGGACAGGGGCTAGCACCGGGGAGCTGTTTTTT
>-|TRBJ1-4|14|TRBV28|-
CASSDDSRYEKLFF
TGTGCCAGCAGCGACGACAGCCGATATGAAAAACTGTTTTTT
>-|TRBJ2-4|14|TRBV2|TRBD1
CASSEGWTGNIQYF
TGTGCCAGCAGTGAGGGTTGGACAGGAAACATTCAGTACTTC
>-|TRBJ2-7|15|TRBV12-3/TRBV12-4|TRBD1
CASSLTGTGSHEQYF
TGTGCCAGCAGCCTAACCGGGACAGGGTCCCACGAGCAGTACTTC
>-|TRBJ2-1|15|TRBV12-3/TRBV12-4|TRBD2
CASSSGLAARGEQFF
TGTGCCAGCAGTTCGGGACTAGCGGCGAGGGGTGAGCAGTTCTTC
>few|TRBJ2-2|17|TRBV24-1|-
CATSDGGLLEGSGELFF
TGTGCCACCAGTGATGGGGGACTCCTGGAGGGGTCCGGGGAGCTGTTTTTT
>few|TRBJ2-7|14|TRBV20-1|-
CSAREYRGSYEQYF
TGCAGTGCTAGAGAATACCGGGGTTCCTACGAGCAGTACTTC
>-|TRBJ2-4|10|TRBV29-1|-
CSAIFDIQYF
TGCAGCGCAATCTTCGACATTCAGTACTTC
>-|TRBJ2-7|14|TRBV30|TRBD1
CASARDRDPYEQYF
TGTGCCTCCGCCCGGGACAGGGACCCCTACGAGCAGTACTTC
>many|TRBJ2-7|13|TRBV6-6|-
CASSHREVREQYF
TGTGCCAGCAGCCACAGGGAGGTGCGCGAGCAGTACTTC
>-|TRBJ2-7|14|TRBV4-3|-
CASSQVPGRYEQYF
TGCGCCAGCAGCCAAGTTCCGGGGCGGTACGAGCAGTACTTC
>-|TRBJ2-2|14|TRBV5-4|-
CASSWGAETGELFF
TGTGCCAGCAGCTGGGGGGCAGAGACCGGGGAGCTGTTTTTT
>-|TRBJ2-1|13|TRBV7-2|-
CASSHPAGTGQFF
TGTGCCAGCAGCCATCCCGCGGGGACGGGGCAGTTCTTC
>few|TRBJ1-2|12|TRBV6-2/TRBV6-3|-
CASRLTGRSYTF
TGTGCCAGCAGATTGACAGGAAGGAGCTACACCTTC
>-|TRBJ2-5|16|TRBV12-3/TRBV12-4|-
CASRDTLVYGEETQYF
TGTGCCAGCAGAGATACTCTCGTCTATGGAGAAGAGACCCAGTACTTC
>-|TRBJ1-1|12|TRBV20-1|-
CSARGWGTEAFF
TGCAGTGCTAGAGGATGGGGAACTGAAGCTTTCTTT
>-|TRBJ2-1|15|TRBV4-1|TRBD1
CASSHASTGGSEQFF
TGCGCCAGCAGCCACGCGTCAACAGGGGGGTCTGAGCAGTTCTTC
>-|TRBJ2-5|16|TRBV5-1|TRBD2
CASSKGTSVYQETQYF
TGCGCCAGCAGCAAGGGGACTAGCGTTTACCAAGAGACCCAGTACTTC
>many|TRBJ2-3|14|TRBV20-1|-
CSARGQLVTDTQYF
TGCAGTGCTAGAGGACAGTTAGTCACAGATACGCAGTATTTT
>few|TRBJ2-1|16|TRBV28|-
CASSLPKGREYNEQFF
TGTGCCAGCAGTTTACCCAAGGGGCGAGAATACAATGAGCAGTTCTTC
>-|TRBJ2-3|17|TRBV9|TRBD2
CASSGVFTAGEADTQYF
TGTGCCAGCAGCGGGGTTTTTACGGCGGGAGAGGCAGATACGCAGTATTTT
>-|TRBJ2-7|13|TRBV7-2|TRBD1
CASNNRGQYEQYF
TGTGCCAGCAACAACAGGGGGCAGTACGAGCAGTACTTC
>-|TRBJ1-1|17|TRBV5-1|TRBD1
CASSSTGTGGFGTEAFF
TGCGCCAGCAGCTCTACCGGGACAGGGGGCTTCGGCACTGAAGCTTTCTTT